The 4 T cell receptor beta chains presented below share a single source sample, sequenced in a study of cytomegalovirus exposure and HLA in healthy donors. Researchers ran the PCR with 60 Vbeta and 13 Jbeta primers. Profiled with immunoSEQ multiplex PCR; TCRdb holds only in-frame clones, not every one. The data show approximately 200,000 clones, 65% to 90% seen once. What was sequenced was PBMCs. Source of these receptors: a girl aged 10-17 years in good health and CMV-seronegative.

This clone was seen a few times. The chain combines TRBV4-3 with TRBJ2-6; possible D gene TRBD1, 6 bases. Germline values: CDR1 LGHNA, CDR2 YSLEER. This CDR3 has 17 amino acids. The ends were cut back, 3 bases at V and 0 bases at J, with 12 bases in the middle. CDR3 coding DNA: TGCGCCAGCAGCCAGGAAGGACAGTTCTCTGGGGCCAACGTCCTGACTTTC. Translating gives CASSQEGQFSGANVLTF.

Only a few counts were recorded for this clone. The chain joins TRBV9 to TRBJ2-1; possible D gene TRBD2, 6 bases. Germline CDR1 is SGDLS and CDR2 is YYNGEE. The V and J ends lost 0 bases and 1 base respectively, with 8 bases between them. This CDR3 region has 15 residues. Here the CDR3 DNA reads TGTGCCAGCAGCGTAGCTGCGGGGTCCTACAATGAGCAGTTCTTC. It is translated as CASSVAAGSYNEQFF.

The CDR3 DNA sequence: TGTGCCTGGAGTGTGGGACAGGGTCGCCAGCCCCAGCATTTT. It is translated as CAWSVGQGRQPQHF. The chain couples TRBV30 to TRBJ1-5; 9 positions agree with TRBD1. V gave up 0 bases and J gave up 7 bases; unmatched junction bases: 4. The CDR3 contains 14 residues. Germline assignment: CDR1 GTSNPN and CDR2 SVGIG (reference sequence). Full variable domain (remainder filled in from reference TRBV30 and TRBJ1-5): SQTIHQWPATLVQPVGSPLSLECTVEGTSNPNLYWYRQAAGRGLQLLFYSVGIGQISSEVPQNLSASRPQDRQFILSSKKLLLSDSGFYLCAWSVGQGRQPQHFGDGTRLSIL.

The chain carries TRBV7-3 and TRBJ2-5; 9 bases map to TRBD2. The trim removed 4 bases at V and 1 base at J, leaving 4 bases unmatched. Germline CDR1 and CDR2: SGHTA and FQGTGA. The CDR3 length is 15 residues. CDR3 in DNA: TGTGCCAGCAGCTCAGCGCGGGGGGGCCAAGAGACCCAGTACTTC. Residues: CASSSARGGQETQYF.